This T cell receptor beta chain comes out of a study of cytomegalovirus exposure and HLA in healthy donors. Study information: When 300 to 400 donors were genotyped, just over 80% of them were found to fall in the Caucasian-associated ancestry cluster.

CDR3 size: 18 residues. V lost 6 bases to trimming and J lost 1 base; unmatched junction nucleotides: 8. With 60 Vbeta and 13 Jbeta primers, the PCR was carried out. Sequencing used immunoSEQ multiplex PCR; TCRdb keeps in-frame clones, though not all of them. The sample records roughly 120,000 clones, roughly three fifths being singletons. This chain links TRBV6-7 with TRBJ2-1; 14 bases are shared with TRBD2. TRBV6-7 is marked as an open reading frame, function uncertain. The clonotype comes from a man in his forties in good health and CMV-seropositive. Specimen: PBMCs. CDR3 sequence reads: CASSRIGLAGGSYNEQFF. The CDR3 DNA reads as TGTGCCAGCAGCCGCATCGGACTAGCGGGAGGATCCTACAATGAGCAGTTCTTC.